This T cell receptor (beta chain) was documented in a study of T cell repertoires in cytomegalovirus infection (dated by TCRdb to between 2019 and 2020). Study-wide context: The HLA type of each donor mattered for the analysis, because public TCR beta signatures pointed to carriage of CMV infection along with the matching HLA type.

General findings and caveats noted by the study authors: The ex vivo response was dominated by HLA-C-restricted CMV-specific TCR beta clonotypes, which also provided the single most frequent clonotype in two of eight donors. In both this cohort and an independent cohort of a few hundred donors, the cumulative frequency of public TCR beta family members distinguished carriers of CMV infection plus the relevant HLA type.

Instrument used: Illumina HiSeq 1500. The public reads were quality trimmed at Q25 with fastp and then assembled into clones with MiXCR by TCRdb, keeping productive beta chains. Every distinct CDR3 protein forms one entry, paired with its most common genes and DNA. For this sample the table gives hundreds of thousands of distinct CDR3 sequences, of which about a third were detected only once. The ten largest account for around 2.8% of the sample. The CDR3 measures 14 amino acids from cysteine to phenylalanine. The DNA shown is the 42-base CDR3, in frame from base 1. V loses 5 bases of germline sequence and J loses 5 bases, and the interval between the two ends is 16 bases. A word on this clonotype: Its recognized antigen is unknown. Base qualities are not provided; no much larger clone lies one nucleotide away.

The chain links TRBV23-1 with TRBJ2-7; the D gene cannot be named for sure. TRBV23-1 is an ORF, with its function uncertain. Sequenced sample: PBMCs. The clonotype originates from a human donor in good health (CMV status not recorded). Some clones in this sample may be carry-over from other donors' samples. The CDR3 is CASSNRKGRDEQYF. The nucleotide sequence is TGCGCCAGCAGTAATAGAAAGGGCCGCGACGAGCAGTACTTC.